The 5 T cell receptor beta chains below come from one sample, sequenced in a study of blood T cells in healthy people across ages. The authors ran a second PCR of 7 to 11 cycles using a sample-barcoded 5' primer and a J-beta primer mix. MiXCR, applied by TCRdb to the 5' RACE reads, yields one record per CDR3 protein. This sample carries approximately 1.5 million distinct CDR3 sequences, about 42% of them seen once, and the ten largest clones take less than 5%. The sequenced sample consisted of blood. These receptors all stem from a woman aged 18-30 years in good health.

This clonotype was counted between two and nine times. The CDR3 sequence is CASSRQGLDEQFF. In DNA, the CDR3 is TGTGCCAGCAGTCGACAGGGGCTGGATGAGCAGTTCTTC. The chain carries TRBV3-1 and TRBJ2-1; TRBD1 matches 8 bases. CDR3 length equals 13 residues. The V gene's germline CDR1 is LGHDT and CDR2 YNNKEL (reference sequence). V shed 6 bases, J shed 8 bases, and the junction held 6 bases outside the gene matches.

J is TRBJ2-1 and V is TRBV7-9; possible D gene TRBD1, 5 bases. V was clipped by 5 bases and J by 4 bases, with 18 bases between them. The V gene's germline CDR1 is SEHNR and CDR2 FQNEAQ (reference sequence). The CDR3 has 16 residues. In DNA form, the CDR3 reads TGTGCCAGCAGCCTAACAGGCGCTAGGGTGTACAATGAGCAGTTCTTC. Its protein product is CASSLTGARVYNEQFF.

The rearrangement uses TRBV7-2 and TRBJ2-2, with unresolved D. The CDR3 contains 15 residues. Trimming took 1 base from V and 0 from J, leaving 6 bases between them. Germline CDR1 and CDR2: SGHTA and FQGNSA. The CDR3 protein is CASSLVPSNTGELFF. The CDR3 DNA follows: TGTGCCAGCAGCTTAGTTCCTTCGAACACCGGGGAGCTGTTTTTT.

The table lists this clonotype with many counts. The V gene is TRBV6-1, the J gene TRBJ2-7; 10 nucleotides line up with TRBD1. With V trimmed by 6 bases and J by 6 bases, 5 bases remained unmatched. The CDR3 length is 13 residues. Germline assignment: CDR1 MNHNS and CDR2 SASEGT. The CDR3 DNA sequence: TGTGCCAGCAGCATTGGACAGGGGGGCGAGCAGTACTTC. This sequence encodes CASSIGQGGEQYF.

In its sample, this clonotype was seen a few times. This chain uses TRBV4-1 with TRBJ1-1; D not resolved. This CDR3 region has 13 residues. Germline CDR1 is MGHRA and CDR2 is YSYEKL. V was trimmed by 1 base and J by 8 bases, leaving 11 bases between them. The CDR3 spells CASSQVGRKEAFF. In DNA, the CDR3 is TGCGCCAGCAGCCAAGTCGGGCGGAAGGAAGCTTTCTTT.